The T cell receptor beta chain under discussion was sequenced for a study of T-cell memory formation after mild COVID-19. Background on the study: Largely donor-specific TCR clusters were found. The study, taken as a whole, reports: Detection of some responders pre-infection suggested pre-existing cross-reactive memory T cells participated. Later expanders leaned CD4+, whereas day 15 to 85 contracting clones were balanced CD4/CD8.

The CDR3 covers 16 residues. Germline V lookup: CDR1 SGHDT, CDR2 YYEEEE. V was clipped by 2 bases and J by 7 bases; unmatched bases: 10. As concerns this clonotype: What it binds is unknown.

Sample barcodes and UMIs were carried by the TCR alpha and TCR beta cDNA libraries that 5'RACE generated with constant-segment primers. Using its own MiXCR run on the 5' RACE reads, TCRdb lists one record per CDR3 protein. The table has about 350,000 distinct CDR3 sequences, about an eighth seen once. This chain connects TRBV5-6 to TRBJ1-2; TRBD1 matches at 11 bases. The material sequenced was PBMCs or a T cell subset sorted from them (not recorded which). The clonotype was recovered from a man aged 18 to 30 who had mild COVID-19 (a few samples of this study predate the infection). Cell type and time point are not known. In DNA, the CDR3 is TGTGCCAGCAGCTTTAGTCCGGGACAGGGGGTTAGTGGCTACACCTTC. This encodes CASSFSPGQGVSGYTF.